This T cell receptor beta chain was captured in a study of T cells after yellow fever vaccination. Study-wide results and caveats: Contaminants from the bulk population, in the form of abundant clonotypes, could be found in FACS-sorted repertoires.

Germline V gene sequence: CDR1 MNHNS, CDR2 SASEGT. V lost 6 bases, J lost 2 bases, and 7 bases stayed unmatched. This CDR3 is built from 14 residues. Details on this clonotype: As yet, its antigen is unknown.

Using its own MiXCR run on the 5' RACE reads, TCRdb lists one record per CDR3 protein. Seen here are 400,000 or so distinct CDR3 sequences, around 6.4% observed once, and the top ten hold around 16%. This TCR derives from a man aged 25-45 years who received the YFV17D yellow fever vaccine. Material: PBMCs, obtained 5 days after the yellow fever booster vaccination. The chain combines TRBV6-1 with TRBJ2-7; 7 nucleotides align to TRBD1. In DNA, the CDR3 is TGTGCCAGCAGGAGACAGGGCAGTGCCTACGAGCAGTACTTC. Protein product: CASRRQGSAYEQYF.